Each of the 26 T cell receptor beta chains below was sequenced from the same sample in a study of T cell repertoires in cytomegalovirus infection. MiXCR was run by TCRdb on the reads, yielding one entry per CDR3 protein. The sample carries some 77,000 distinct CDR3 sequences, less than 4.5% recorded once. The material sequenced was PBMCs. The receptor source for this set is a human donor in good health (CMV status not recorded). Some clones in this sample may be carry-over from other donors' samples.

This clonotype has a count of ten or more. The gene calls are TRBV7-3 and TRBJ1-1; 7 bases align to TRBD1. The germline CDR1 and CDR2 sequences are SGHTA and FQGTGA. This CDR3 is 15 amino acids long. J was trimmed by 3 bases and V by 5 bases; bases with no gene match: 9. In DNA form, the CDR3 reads TGTGCCAGCAGCCCGACAGGGAGGTCGGACACTGAAGCTTTCTTT. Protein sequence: CASSPTGRSDTEAFF.

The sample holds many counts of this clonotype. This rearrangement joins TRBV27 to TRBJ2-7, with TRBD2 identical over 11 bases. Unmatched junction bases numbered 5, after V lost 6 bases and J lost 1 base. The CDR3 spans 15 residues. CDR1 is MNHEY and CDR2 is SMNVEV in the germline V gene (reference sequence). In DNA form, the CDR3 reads TGTGCCAGCAGCCAAGCTAGCGGGGGGTCCTACGAGCAGTACTTC. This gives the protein CASSQASGGSYEQYF.

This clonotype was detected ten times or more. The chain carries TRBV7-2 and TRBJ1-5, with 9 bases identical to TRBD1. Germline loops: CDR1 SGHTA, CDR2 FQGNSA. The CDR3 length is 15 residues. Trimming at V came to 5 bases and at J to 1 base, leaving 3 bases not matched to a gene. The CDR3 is CASSPGTGSNQPQHF. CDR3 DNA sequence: TGTGCCAGCAGCCCCGGGACAGGGAGCAATCAGCCCCAGCATTTT. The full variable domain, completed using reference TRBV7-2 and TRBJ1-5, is GAGVSQSPSNKVTEKGKDVELRCDPISGHTALYWYRQSLGQGLEFLIYFQGNSAPDKSGLPSDRFSAERTGGSVSTLTIQRTQQEDSAVYLCASSPGTGSNQPQHFGDGTRLSIL.

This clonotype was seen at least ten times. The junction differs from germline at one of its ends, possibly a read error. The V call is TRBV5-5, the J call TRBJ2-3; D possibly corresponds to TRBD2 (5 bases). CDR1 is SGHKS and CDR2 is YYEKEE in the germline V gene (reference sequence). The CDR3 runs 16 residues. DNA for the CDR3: TGTGTCAGCAGCTTGGCTCTGCGGGCTAGCACAGATACGCAGTATTTT. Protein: CVSSLALRASTDTQYF.

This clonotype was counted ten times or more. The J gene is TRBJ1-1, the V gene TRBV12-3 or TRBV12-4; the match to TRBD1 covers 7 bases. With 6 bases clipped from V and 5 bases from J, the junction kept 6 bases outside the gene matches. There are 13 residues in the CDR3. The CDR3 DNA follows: TGTGCCAGCAGCCTTGACAGGGAGACTGAAGCTTTCTTT. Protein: CASSLDRETEAFF.

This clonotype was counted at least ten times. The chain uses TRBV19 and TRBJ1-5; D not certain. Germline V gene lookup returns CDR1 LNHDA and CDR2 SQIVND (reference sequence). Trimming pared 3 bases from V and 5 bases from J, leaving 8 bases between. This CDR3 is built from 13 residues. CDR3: CASSMAGHQPQHF. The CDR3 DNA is TGTGCCAGTAGTATGGCAGGCCATCAGCCCCAGCATTTT.

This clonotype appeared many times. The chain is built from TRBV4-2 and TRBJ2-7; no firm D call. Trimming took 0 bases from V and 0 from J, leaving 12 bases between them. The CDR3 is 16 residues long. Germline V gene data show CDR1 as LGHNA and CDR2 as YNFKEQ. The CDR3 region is CASSQDRGESSYEQYF. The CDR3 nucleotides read TGTGCCAGCAGCCAAGATAGAGGAGAAAGCTCCTACGAGCAGTACTTC.

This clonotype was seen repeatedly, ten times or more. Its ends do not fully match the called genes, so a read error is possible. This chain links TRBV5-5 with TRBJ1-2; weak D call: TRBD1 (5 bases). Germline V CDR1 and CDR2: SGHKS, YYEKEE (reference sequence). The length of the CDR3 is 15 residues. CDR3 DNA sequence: TGTGTCAGCAGCTTGTCGGTACAGGCCAACTATGGCTACACCTTC. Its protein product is CVSSLSVQANYGYTF. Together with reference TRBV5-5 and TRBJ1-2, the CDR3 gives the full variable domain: DAGVTQSPTHLIKTRGQQVTLRCSPISGHKSVSWYQQVLGQGPQFIFQYYEKEERGRGNFPDRFSARQFPNYSSELNVNALLLGDSALYLCVSSLSVQANYGYTFGSGTRLTVV.

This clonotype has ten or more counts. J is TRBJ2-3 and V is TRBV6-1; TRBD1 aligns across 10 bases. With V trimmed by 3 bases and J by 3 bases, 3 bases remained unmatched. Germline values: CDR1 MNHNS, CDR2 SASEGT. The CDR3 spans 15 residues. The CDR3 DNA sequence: TGTGCCAGCAGTGATGGGACAGGGGAAACAGATACGCAGTATTTT. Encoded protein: CASSDGTGETDTQYF.

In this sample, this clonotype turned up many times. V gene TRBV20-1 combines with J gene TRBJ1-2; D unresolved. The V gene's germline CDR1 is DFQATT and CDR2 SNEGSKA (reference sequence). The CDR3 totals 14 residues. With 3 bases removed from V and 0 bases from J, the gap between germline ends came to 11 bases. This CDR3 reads CSARSRTTNYGYTF. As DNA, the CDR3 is TGCAGTGCTAGGTCCAGGACGACTAACTATGGCTACACCTTC.

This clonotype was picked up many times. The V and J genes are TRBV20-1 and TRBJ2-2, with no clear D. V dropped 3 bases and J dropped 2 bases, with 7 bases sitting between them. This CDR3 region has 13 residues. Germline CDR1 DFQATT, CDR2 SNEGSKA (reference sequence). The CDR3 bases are TGCAGTGCTAGGGTCGGCAACACCGGGGAGCTGTTTTTT. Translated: CSARVGNTGELFF.

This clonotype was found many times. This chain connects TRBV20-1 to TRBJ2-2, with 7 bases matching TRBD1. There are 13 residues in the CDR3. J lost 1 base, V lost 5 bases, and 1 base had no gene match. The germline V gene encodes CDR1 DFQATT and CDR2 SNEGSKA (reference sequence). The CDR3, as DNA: TGCAGTGCTGGGACAGTGAACACCGGGGAGCTGTTTTTT. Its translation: CSAGTVNTGELFF.

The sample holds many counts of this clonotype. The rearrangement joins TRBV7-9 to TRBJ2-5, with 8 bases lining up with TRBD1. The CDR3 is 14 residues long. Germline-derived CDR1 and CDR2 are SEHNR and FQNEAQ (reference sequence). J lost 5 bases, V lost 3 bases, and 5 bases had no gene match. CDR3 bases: TGTGCCAGCAGCTTCCAGGGGGCGGATGAGACCCAGTACTTC. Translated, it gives CASSFQGADETQYF. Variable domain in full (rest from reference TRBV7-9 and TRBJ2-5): DTGVSQNPRHKITKRGQNVTFRCDPISEHNRLYWYRQTLGQGPEFLTYFQNEAQLEKSRLLSDRFSAERPKGSFSTLEIQRTEQGDSAMYLCASSFQGADETQYFGPGTRLLVL.

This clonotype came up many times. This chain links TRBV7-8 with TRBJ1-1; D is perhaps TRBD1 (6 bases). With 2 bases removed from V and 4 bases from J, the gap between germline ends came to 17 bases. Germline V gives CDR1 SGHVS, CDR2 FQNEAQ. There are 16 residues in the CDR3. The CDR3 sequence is CASSLWAGEGGTEAFF. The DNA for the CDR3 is TGTGCCAGCAGCTTATGGGCAGGGGAAGGTGGCACTGAAGCTTTCTTT.

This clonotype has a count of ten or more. The DNA for the CDR3 is TGCAGTGCTACAATTCTGGCTAGCGGGGTTTCAGATACGCAGTATTTT. Translated: CSATILASGVSDTQYF. J is TRBJ2-3 and V is TRBV20-1; 9 positions agree with TRBD2. CDR3 length: 16 residues. The germline V gene encodes CDR1 DFQATT and CDR2 SNEGSKA (reference sequence). The trim removed 4 bases at V and 4 bases at J, leaving 12 bases unmatched.

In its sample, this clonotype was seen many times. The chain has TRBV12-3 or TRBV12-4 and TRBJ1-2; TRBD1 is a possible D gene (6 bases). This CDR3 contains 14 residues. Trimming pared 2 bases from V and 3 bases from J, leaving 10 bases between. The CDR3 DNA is TGTGCCAGCAGTTTAATGACAGGCGACTATGGCTACACCTTC. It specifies CASSLMTGDYGYTF.

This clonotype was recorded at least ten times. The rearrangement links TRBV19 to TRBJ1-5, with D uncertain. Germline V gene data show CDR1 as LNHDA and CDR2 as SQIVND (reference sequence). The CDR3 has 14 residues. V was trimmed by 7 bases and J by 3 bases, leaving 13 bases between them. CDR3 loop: CASNRVSNNQPQHF. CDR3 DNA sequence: TGTGCCAGTAATAGAGTTAGCAACAATCAGCCCCAGCATTTT.

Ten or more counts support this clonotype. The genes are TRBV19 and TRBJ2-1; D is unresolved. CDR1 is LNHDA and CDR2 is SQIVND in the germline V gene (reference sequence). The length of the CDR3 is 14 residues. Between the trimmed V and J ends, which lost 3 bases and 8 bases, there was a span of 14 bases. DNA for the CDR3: TGTGCCAGTAGTATTGTAGATACCGAGGATGAGCAGTTCTTC. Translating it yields CASSIVDTEDEQFF.

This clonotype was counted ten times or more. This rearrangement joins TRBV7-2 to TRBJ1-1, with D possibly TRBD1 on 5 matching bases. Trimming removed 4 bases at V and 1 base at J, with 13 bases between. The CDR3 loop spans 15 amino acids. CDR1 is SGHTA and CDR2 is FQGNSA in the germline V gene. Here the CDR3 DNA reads TGTGCCAGCAGCTCAATACACCAGGGGAACACTGAAGCTTTCTTT. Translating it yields CASSSIHQGNTEAFF.

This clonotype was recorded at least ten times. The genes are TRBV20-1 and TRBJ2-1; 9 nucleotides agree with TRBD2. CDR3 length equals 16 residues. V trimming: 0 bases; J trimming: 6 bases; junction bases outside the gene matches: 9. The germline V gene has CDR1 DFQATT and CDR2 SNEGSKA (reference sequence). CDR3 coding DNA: TGCAGTGCTAGAGACCCCTCCGCGGGGGGGATCAATGAGCAGTTCTTC. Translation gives CSARDPSAGGINEQFF.

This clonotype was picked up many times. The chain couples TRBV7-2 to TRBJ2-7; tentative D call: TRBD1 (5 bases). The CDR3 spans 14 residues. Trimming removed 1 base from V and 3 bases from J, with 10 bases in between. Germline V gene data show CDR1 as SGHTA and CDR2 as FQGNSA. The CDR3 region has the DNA TGTGCCAGCAGCTTAGTTCCAGGGTACTACGAGCAGTACTTC. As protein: CASSLVPGYYEQYF.

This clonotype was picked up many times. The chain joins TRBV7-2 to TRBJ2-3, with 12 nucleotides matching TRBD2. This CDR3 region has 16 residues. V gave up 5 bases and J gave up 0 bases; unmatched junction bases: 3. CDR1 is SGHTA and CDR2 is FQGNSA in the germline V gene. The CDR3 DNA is TGTGCCAGCAGCCAACTAGCGGGGGGTAGCACAGATACGCAGTATTTT. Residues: CASSQLAGGSTDTQYF.

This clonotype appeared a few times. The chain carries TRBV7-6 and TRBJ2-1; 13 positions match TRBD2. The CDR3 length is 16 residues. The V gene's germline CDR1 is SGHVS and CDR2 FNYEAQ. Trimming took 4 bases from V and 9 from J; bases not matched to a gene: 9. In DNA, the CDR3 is TGTGCCAGCAGCTCCTCTACTAGCGGGGGGGCTCGTGAGCAGTTCTTC. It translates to CASSSSTSGGAREQFF.

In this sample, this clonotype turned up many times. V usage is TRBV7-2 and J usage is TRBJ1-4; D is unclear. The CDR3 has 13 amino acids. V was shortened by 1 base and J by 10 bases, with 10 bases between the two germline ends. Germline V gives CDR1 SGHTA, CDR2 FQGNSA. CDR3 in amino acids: CASSLERVGKLFF. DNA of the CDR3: TGTGCCAGCAGCTTAGAGCGGGTTGGAAAACTGTTTTTT.

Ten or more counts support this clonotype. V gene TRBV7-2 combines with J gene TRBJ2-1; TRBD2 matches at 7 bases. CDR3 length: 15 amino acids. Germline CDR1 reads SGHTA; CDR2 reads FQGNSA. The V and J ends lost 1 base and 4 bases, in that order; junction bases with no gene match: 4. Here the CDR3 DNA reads TGTGCCAGCAGCTTAGATGGTAGCGGGTACAATGAGCAGTTCTTC. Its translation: CASSLDGSGYNEQFF.

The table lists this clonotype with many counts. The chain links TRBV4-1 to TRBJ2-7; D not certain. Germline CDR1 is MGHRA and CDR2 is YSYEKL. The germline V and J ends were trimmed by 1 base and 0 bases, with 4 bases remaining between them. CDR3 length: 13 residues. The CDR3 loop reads CASSQASSYEQYF. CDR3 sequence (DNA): TGCGCCAGCAGCCAAGCCAGCTCCTACGAGCAGTACTTC.